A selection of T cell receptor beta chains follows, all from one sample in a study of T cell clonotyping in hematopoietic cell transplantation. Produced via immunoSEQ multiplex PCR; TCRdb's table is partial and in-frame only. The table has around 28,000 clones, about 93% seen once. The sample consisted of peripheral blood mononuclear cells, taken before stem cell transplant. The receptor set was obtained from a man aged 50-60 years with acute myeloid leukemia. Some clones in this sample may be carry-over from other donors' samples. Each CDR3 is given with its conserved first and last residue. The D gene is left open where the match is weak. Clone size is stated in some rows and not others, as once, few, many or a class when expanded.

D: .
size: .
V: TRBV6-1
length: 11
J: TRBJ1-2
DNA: TGTGCCAGCAGCTCCTTCGATGGCTACACCTTC
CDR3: CASSSFDGYTF

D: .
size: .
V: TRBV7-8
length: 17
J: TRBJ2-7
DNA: TGTGCCAGCAGCTTAATGGGGCCCGGGGCCGGGCCCTACGAGCAGTACTTC
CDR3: CASSLMGPGAGPYEQYF

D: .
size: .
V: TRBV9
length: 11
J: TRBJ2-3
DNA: TGTGCCAGCAGCGTAGAAGATACGCAGTATTTT
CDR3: CASSVEDTQYF

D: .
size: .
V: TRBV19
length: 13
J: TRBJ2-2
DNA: TGTGCCAGTAGTCCCACAGGGTGGGGGGAGCTGTTTTTT
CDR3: CASSPTGWGELFF

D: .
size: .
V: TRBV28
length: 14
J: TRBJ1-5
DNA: TGTGCCAGCAGTCCTTTCTATAGCAATCAGCCCCAGCATTTT
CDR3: CASSPFYSNQPQHF

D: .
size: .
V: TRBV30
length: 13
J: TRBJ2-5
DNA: TGTGCCTGGAGTAGCGGATCCCGGGAGACCCAGTACTTC
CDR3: CAWSSGSRETQYF

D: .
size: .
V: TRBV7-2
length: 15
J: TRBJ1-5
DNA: TGTGCCAGCAGCTTAACGGGACGACTAAATCAGCCCCAGCATTTT
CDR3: CASSLTGRLNQPQHF

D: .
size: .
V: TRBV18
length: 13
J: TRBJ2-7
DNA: TGTGCCAGCTCACCACCGGTAGGCATCGAGCAGTACTTC
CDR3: CASSPPVGIEQYF

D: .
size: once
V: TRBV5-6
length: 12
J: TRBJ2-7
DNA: TGTGCCAGCAGCTTGTCAAGCTACGAGCAGTACTTC
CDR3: CASSLSSYEQYF

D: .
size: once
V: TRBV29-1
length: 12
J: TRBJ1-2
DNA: TGCAGCGTTGGAAGATCTAACTATGGCTACACCTTC
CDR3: CSVGRSNYGYTF

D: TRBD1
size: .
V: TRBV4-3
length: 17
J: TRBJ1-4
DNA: TGCGCCAGCAGCCGCCAGACAGGGGGCAATCGGAATGAAAAACTGTTTTTT
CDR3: CASSRQTGGNRNEKLFF

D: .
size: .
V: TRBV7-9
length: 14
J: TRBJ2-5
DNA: TGTGCCAGCAGCTTAGTGGGCGCCCAAGAGACCCAGTACTTC
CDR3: CASSLVGAQETQYF

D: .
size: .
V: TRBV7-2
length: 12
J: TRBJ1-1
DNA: TGTGCCAGCAGCTTAGACAAGACTGAAGCTTTCTTT
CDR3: CASSLDKTEAFF

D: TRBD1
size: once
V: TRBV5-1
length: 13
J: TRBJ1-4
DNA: TGCGCCAGCAGCCCAGGACAGGGCGGGAAACTGTTTTTT
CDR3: CASSPGQGGKLFF

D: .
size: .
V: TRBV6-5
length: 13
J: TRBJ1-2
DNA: TGTGCCAGCAGGGGCAGTTTATACTATGGCTACACCTTC
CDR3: CASRGSLYYGYTF

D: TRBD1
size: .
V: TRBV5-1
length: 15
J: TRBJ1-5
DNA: TGCGCCAGCAGCCTTGGGGGACAGAGTTATCAGCCCCAGCATTTT
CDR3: CASSLGGQSYQPQHF

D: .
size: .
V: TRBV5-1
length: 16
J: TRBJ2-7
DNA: TGCGCCAGCAGCTTGGGCGGCGCGGGGATAGCCTACGAGCAGTACTTC
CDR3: CASSLGGAGIAYEQYF

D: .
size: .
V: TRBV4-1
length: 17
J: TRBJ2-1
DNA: TGCGCCAGCAGCCAAGACAAGTTCGGGGTCTCCTACAATGAGCAGTTCTTC
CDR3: CASSQDKFGVSYNEQFF

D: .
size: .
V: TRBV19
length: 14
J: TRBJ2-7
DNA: TGTGCCAGTAGCGGCTCGACTGGAGCCTACGAGCAGTACTTC
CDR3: CASSGSTGAYEQYF

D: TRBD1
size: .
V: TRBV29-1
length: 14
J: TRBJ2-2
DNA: TGCAGCGCAGCCAACAGGGGGGACACCGGGGAGCTGTTTTTT
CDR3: CSAANRGDTGELFF

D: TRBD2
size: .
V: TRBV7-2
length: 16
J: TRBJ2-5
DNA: TGTGCCAGCAGCGAGAGACTAGCGGGGATCCAAGAGACCCAGTACTTC
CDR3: CASSERLAGIQETQYF

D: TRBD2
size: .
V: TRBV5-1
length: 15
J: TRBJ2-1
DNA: TGCGCCAGCAGCTTGGTGGGCGGGGGGCAGGTTGAGCAGTTCTTC
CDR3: CASSLVGGGQVEQFF

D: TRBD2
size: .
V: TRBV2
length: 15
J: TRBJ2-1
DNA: TGTGCCAGCCGCTTTAGCGGGGGGGACTACAATGAGCAGTTCTTC
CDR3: CASRFSGGDYNEQFF

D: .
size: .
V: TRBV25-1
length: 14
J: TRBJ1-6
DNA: TGTGCCAGCAGTGGTCCAGGGAGTAATTCACCCCTCCACTTT
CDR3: CASSGPGSNSPLHF

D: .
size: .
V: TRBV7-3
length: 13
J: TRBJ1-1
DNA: TGTGCCAGCAGCAGGACCATGAACACTGAAGCTTTCTTT
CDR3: CASSRTMNTEAFF

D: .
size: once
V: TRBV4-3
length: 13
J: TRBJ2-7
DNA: TGCGCCAGCAGCCAAGATAGGGGCTACGAGCAGTACTTC
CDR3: CASSQDRGYEQYF

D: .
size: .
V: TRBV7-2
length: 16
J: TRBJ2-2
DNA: TGTGCCAGCAGATTAGTTCAGGGATGGGGCACCGGGGAGCTGTTTTTT
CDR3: CASRLVQGWGTGELFF

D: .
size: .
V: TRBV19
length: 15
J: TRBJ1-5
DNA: TGTGCCAGTAGTAGTCAGGGGCCGCTCTATCAGCCCCAGCATTTT
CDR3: CASSSQGPLYQPQHF

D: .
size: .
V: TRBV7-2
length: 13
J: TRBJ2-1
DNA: TGTGCCAGCAGCTTAGAGCGGGCCGATGAGCAGTTCTTC
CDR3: CASSLERADEQFF

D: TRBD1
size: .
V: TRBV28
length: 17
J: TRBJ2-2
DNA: TGTGCCAGCAGTTTCGCGCGAGACAGGGGAGGAACCGGGGAGCTGTTTTTT
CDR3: CASSFARDRGGTGELFF

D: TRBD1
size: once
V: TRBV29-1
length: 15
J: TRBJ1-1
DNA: TGCAGCGTTTCCCGGACAGGGGGTGGGAACACTGAAGCTTTCTTT
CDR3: CSVSRTGGGNTEAFF

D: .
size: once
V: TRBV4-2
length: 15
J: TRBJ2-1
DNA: TGTGCCAGCACCCCGGGTGGCGGGACCTACAATGAGCAGTTCTTC
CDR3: CASTPGGGTYNEQFF

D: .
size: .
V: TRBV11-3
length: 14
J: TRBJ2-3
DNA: TGTGCCAGCAGCTTGGGGGTCAACACAGATACGCAGTATTTT
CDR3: CASSLGVNTDTQYF

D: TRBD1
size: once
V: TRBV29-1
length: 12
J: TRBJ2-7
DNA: TGCAGCGTTGGTGACAGGGGCTACGAGCAGTACTTC
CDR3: CSVGDRGYEQYF

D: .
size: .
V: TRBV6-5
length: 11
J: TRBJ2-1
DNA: TGTGCCAGCAGTTTCTACAATGAGCAGTTCTTC
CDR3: CASSFYNEQFF

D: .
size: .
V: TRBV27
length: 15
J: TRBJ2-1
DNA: TGTGCCAGCAGTTTAGCGGCAAGCTCCTACAATGAGCAGTTCTTC
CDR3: CASSLAASSYNEQFF

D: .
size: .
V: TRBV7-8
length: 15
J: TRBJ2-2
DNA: TGTGCCAGCAGCCCGGGAAGGGCGAACACCGGGGAGCTGTTTTTT
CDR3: CASSPGRANTGELFF